Shown below are 27 T cell receptor beta chains from a single sample sequenced in a study of STAT5B mutations in CD4+ large granular lymphocyte leukemia. Measured with immunoSEQ multiplex PCR; TCRdb has only the in-frame clones, and not every one. This sample has 4,000 to 6,000 clones, with 88% found just once. Material for sequencing was PBMCs. These receptors were obtained from a man between 35 and 55 years old with CD4+ T-cell large granular lymphocyte leukemia.

The rearrangement links TRBV6-6 to TRBJ2-1, with TRBD2 identical over 12 bases. Per the germline V gene, CDR1 is MNHNY and CDR2 is SVGAGI (reference sequence). The CDR3 is 16 residues long. V shed 7 bases, J shed 6 bases, and the junction held 10 bases outside the gene matches. The CDR3 protein is CASNNPTSGSGNEQFF. The CDR3 DNA reads TGTGCCAGCAACAACCCGACTAGCGGGAGTGGCAATGAGCAGTTCTTC.

This clone appeared a few times. Here the CDR3 reads CASRREAGQGNSPLHF. The CDR3 DNA follows: TGTGCCAGCAGGCGAGAAGCCGGACAGGGGAACTCACCCCTCCACTTT. J is TRBJ1-6 and V is TRBV5-4; 9 bases are a match to TRBD1. CDR3 length equals 16 residues. Germline lookup yields CDR1 SGHNT and CDR2 YYREEE (reference sequence). V dropped 5 bases and J dropped 10; count of bases not matched to a gene: 13.

The V and J genes are TRBV10-3 and TRBJ2-5, with a possible D match to TRBD2 (5 bases). The germline gives CDR1 ENHRY, CDR2 SYGVKD. The CDR3 consists of 13 residues. Trimming removed 7 bases at V and 1 base at J, with 10 bases between. Here the CDR3 reads CAITGGPQETQYF. The CDR3 DNA is TGTGCCATCACCGGCGGGCCCCAAGAGACCCAGTACTTC.

This clone came up once. The gene calls are TRBV5-6 and TRBJ2-5; 9 bases agree with TRBD2. Unmatched junction bases numbered 16, after V lost 2 bases and J lost 2 bases. The CDR3 covers 19 residues. CDR1 and CDR2 from the germline V gene are SGHDT and YYEEEE. CDR3 amino acids: CASSFFGLAGLRGQETQYF. The DNA for the CDR3 is TGTGCCAGCAGCTTTTTCGGGCTAGCGGGGTTGAGGGGGCAAGAGACCCAGTACTTC.

CDR3 region: CASSTSTGHHGNTIYF. In DNA form, the CDR3 reads TGTGCCAGCAGCACCTCGACAGGACACCATGGAAACACCATATATTTT. The chain has TRBV9 and TRBJ1-3; D possibly corresponds to TRBD1 (6 bases). From germline, CDR1 is SGDLS and CDR2 YYNGEE. V lost 4 bases to trimming and J lost 3 bases, with 17 bases between them. The length of the CDR3 is 16 residues.

The chain combines TRBV28 with TRBJ2-1, with D perhaps matching TRBD2 (5 bases). Germline-derived CDR1 and CDR2 are MDHEN and SYDVKM. Trimming shortened V by 7 bases and J by 1 base, and 17 bases separated the two germline ends. This CDR3 has 16 residues. CDR3 amino acids: CASTSPWRVSYNEQFF. In DNA, the CDR3 is TGTGCCAGCACCAGCCCGTGGCGGGTTTCCTACAATGAGCAGTTCTTC.

The chain employs TRBV10-2 and TRBJ2-4; either TRBD1 or TRBD2 may supply D (5 bases each). CDR3 size: 11 residues. V lost 7 bases, J lost 8 bases, and 9 bases lay in between. In germline, CDR1 is WSHSY, CDR2 SAAADI. For the CDR3, the DNA is TGCGCCAGCACCCAGGGAGACATTCAGTACTTC. Protein product: CASTQGDIQYF.

The chain uses TRBV11-2 and TRBJ2-2; 8 nucleotides align to TRBD1. V lost 5 bases and J lost 3; bases outside the gene matches: 5. This CDR3 region has 15 residues. Germline lookup yields CDR1 SGHAT and CDR2 FQNNGV. The CDR3 nucleotides read TGTGCCAGCAGCGGTAGACAGGGGTACACCGGGGAGCTGTTTTTT. Protein sequence: CASSGRQGYTGELFF.

This rearrangement joins TRBV5-4 to TRBJ1-1, with no clear D. Between the trimmed V and J ends, which lost 2 bases and 3 bases, there was a span of 2 bases. The germline CDR1 and CDR2 sequences are SGHNT and YYREEE (reference sequence). This CDR3 region has 11 residues. The DNA for the CDR3 is TGTGCCAGCAGCTTAGACACTGAAGCTTTCTTT. Protein sequence: CASSLDTEAFF.

The rearrangement joins TRBV5-1 to TRBJ2-7; the D is unclear. Trimming took 0 bases from V and 4 from J, leaving 5 bases between them. Per the germline V gene, CDR1 is SGHRS and CDR2 is YFSETQ. The CDR3 covers 12 residues. The CDR3 DNA sequence: TGCGCCAGCAGCTTGGAGGGTTACGAGCAGTACTTC. Translation: CASSLEGYEQYF.

The chain joins TRBV6-6 to TRBJ2-1; D unresolved. The CDR3 spans 12 residues. Germline CDR1 is MNHNY and CDR2 is SVGAGI (reference sequence). V lost 6 bases and J 8 bases, leaving 11 bases between the germline ends. The CDR3 here is CASSLLRDEQFF. Here the CDR3 DNA reads TGTGCCAGCAGCCTACTGAGAGATGAGCAGTTCTTC.

V usage is TRBV7-2 and J usage is TRBJ2-7, with 13 bases aligning to TRBD2. Unmatched junction bases numbered 8, after V lost 5 bases and J lost 10 bases. The length of the CDR3 is 14 residues. Germline V lookup: CDR1 SGHTA, CDR2 FQGNSA. Here the CDR3 DNA reads TGTGCCAGCAGCCGAACTGGGACTAGCGGGGCCCAGTACTTC. This gives the protein CASSRTGTSGAQYF. Variable domain in full (rest from reference TRBV7-2 and TRBJ2-7): GAGVSQSPSNKVTEKGKDVELRCDPISGHTALYWYRQSLGQGLEFLIYFQGNSAPDKSGLPSDRFSAERTGGSVSTLTIQRTQQEDSAVYLCASSRTGTSGAQYFGPGTRLTVT.

V gene TRBV7-9 combines with J gene TRBJ2-3, with 8 bases identical to TRBD2. J gave up 3 bases and V 5 bases, and 7 bases lay outside the gene matches. The CDR3 is 15 residues long. The V gene's germline CDR1 is SEHNR and CDR2 FQNEAQ (reference sequence). CDR3 DNA sequence: TGTGCCAGCAGCACAAGCGGGAGTGTGACAGATACGCAGTATTTT. Its protein product is CASSTSGSVTDTQYF.

This rearrangement joins TRBV7-2 to TRBJ1-2, with TRBD1 as a possible D gene (6 bases). The CDR3 length is 14 residues. V was shortened by 4 bases and J by 7 bases, with 16 bases between the two germline ends. Per the germline V gene, CDR1 is SGHTA and CDR2 is FQGNSA. The CDR3, as DNA: TGTGCCAGCAGCTCAGGCCCAGGGGCCAGTGGCTACACCTTC. Amino acid sequence: CASSSGPGASGYTF.

V usage is TRBV5-1 and J usage is TRBJ2-2; 10 bases are a match to TRBD2. Germline V gives CDR1 SGHRS, CDR2 YFSETQ. The junction had 6 bases not matched to a gene; V was cut back by 2 bases and J by 5 bases. The CDR3 is 16 amino acids. The CDR3 bases are TGCGCCAGCAGCTTCGGGACTAGCGATCGGACCGGGGAGCTGTTTTTT. Its translation: CASSFGTSDRTGELFF.

V is TRBV2 and J is TRBJ2-3, with 11 positions matching TRBD2. The V segment lost 5 bases and the J segment 3 bases; nucleotides outside the gene matches: 10. The CDR3 is made up of 17 amino acids. In germline, CDR1 is SNHLY, CDR2 FYNNEI. The CDR3 DNA is TGTGCCAGCAGTCTAGCGGGGGGCGGGGTTGGAACAGATACGCAGTATTTT. Translated: CASSLAGGGVGTDTQYF.

The genes are TRBV9 and TRBJ1-2; D is possibly TRBD1 (5 bases). This CDR3 spans 15 amino acids. Germline V gives CDR1 SGDLS, CDR2 YYNGEE. The V and J ends lost 0 bases and 2 bases respectively, with 11 bases between them. CDR3 amino acids: CASSVGAGPNYGYTF. The DNA of the CDR3 is TGTGCCAGCAGCGTAGGGGCAGGGCCCAACTATGGCTACACCTTC.

This chain uses TRBV27 with TRBJ2-7, with D possibly TRBD1 on 6 matching bases. The CDR3 length is 13 residues. V dropped 3 bases and J dropped 5 bases, with 11 bases sitting between them. Germline V CDR1 and CDR2: MNHEY, SMNVEV (reference sequence). CDR3 sequence reads: CASSFTYRDEQYF. In DNA, the CDR3 is TGTGCCAGCAGTTTTACCTACAGGGACGAGCAGTACTTC.

The V gene is TRBV13, the J gene TRBJ2-7, with 11 bases fitting TRBD2. J gave up 6 bases and V 5 bases, and 9 bases lay outside the gene matches. The length of the CDR3 is 15 residues. Germline loops: CDR1 PRHDT, CDR2 FYEKMQ (reference sequence). This CDR3 is CASSLRGTSGSEQYF. DNA of the CDR3: TGTGCCAGCAGCCTAAGGGGGACTAGCGGTAGCGAGCAGTACTTC.

The count of this clone is one. CDR3 sequence reads: CASSLKGFQPQHF. DNA of the CDR3: TGTGCCAGCAGCTTGAAGGGCTTTCAGCCCCAGCATTTT. The genes are TRBV7-2 and TRBJ1-5, with D unresolved. Per germline, CDR1 SGHTA and CDR2 FQGNSA. The CDR3 spans 13 residues. Trimming took off 3 bases at V and 6 bases at J, with 9 bases between the two ends. Complete variable domain (other parts from reference TRBV7-2 and TRBJ1-5): GAGVSQSPSNKVTEKGKDVELRCDPISGHTALYWYRQSLGQGLEFLIYFQGNSAPDKSGLPSDRFSAERTGGSVSTLTIQRTQQEDSAVYLCASSLKGFQPQHFGDGTRLSIL.

This clone was picked up a small number of times. The rearrangement joins TRBV7-2 to TRBJ2-1; D call uncertain. V shed 3 bases and J shed 7 bases, with 10 bases lying between them. The CDR3 is 13 amino acids. Germline CDR1 and CDR2: SGHTA and FQGNSA. For the CDR3, the DNA is TGTGCCAGCAGCTTGGCATCGGAAAATGAGCAGTTCTTC. Amino acid sequence: CASSLASENEQFF. Combining the CDR3 with reference TRBV7-2 and TRBJ2-1 gives the whole variable domain GAGVSQSPSNKVTEKGKDVELRCDPISGHTALYWYRQSLGQGLEFLIYFQGNSAPDKSGLPSDRFSAERTGGSVSTLTIQRTQQEDSAVYLCASSLASENEQFFGPGTRLTVL.

The V and J genes are TRBV11-2 and TRBJ2-7; 8 nucleotides match TRBD2. The CDR3 runs 15 residues. The V gene end was trimmed by 4 bases and the J gene end by 0 bases; junction bases not matched to a gene: 5. Per germline, CDR1 SGHAT and CDR2 FQNNGV. CDR3 DNA sequence: TGTGCCAGCAGCTCCTTAGCGGGAACCTCCTACGAGCAGTACTTC. Its protein product is CASSSLAGTSYEQYF.

This clone was seen just once. The chain combines TRBV4-1 with TRBJ1-5; D not certain. Trimming stripped 4 bases from V and 3 bases from J, with 13 bases between. CDR1 and CDR2 from the germline V gene are MGHRA and YSYEKL. The length of the CDR3 is 15 residues. In nucleotides, the CDR3 is TGCGCCAGCAGCCGTTCCGGCGGCTACAATCAGCCCCAGCATTTT. This translates into CASSRSGGYNQPQHF.

This clone occurred once. The chain joins TRBV29-1 to TRBJ2-5; D is perhaps TRBD1 or TRBD2 (6 bases each). The V and J ends lost 8 bases and 4 bases respectively, with 23 bases between them. Germline V gene lookup returns CDR1 SQVTM and CDR2 ANQGSEA. The CDR3 spans 15 residues. The CDR3 DNA reads TGCAGCATAAACGGCCCCACGGGGGCGGGAGAGACCCAGTACTTC. Translating it yields CSINGPTGAGETQYF. Looking up the rest from reference TRBV29-1 and TRBJ2-5 gives the full variable domain: SAVISQKPSRDICQRGTSLTIQCQVDSQVTMMFWYRQQPGQSLTLIATANQGSEATYESGFVIDKFPISRPNLTFSTLTVSNMSPEDSSIYLCSINGPTGAGETQYFGPGTRLLVL.

The chain combines TRBV10-3 with TRBJ2-7; 9 bases are shared with TRBD2. V trimming: 11 bases; J trimming: 2 bases; junction bases outside the gene matches: 19. Germline lookup yields CDR1 ENHRY and CDR2 SYGVKD. The CDR3 runs 17 residues. This CDR3 reads CAARGDITSGSPYEQYF. CDR3 nucleotide sequence: TGTGCCGCGCGTGGGGACATAACTAGCGGGTCCCCCTACGAGCAGTACTTC.

This clone was picked up a small number of times. V gene TRBV6-5 combines with J gene TRBJ1-6; D might be TRBD1 (5 bases). CDR1 is MNHEY and CDR2 is SVGAGI in the germline V gene. This CDR3 contains 14 residues. V was cut by 6 bases and J by 7 bases, with 13 bases left in between. CDR3: CASRRGVMNSPLHF. The CDR3 bases are TGTGCCAGCAGACGGGGGGTCATGAATTCACCCCTCCACTTT.

This clone was counted only a few times. This chain joins TRBV7-9 and TRBJ2-7; D is possibly TRBD1 (6 bases). V was cut by 0 bases and J by 6 bases, with 18 bases left in between. The length of the CDR3 is 16 residues. The germline V gene encodes CDR1 SEHNR and CDR2 FQNEAQ (reference sequence). The CDR3 is CASSLAPLGAGGEQYF. CDR3 DNA sequence: TGTGCCAGCAGCTTAGCCCCTCTGGGGGCTGGAGGCGAGCAGTACTTC.